The sample holds many counts of the clone carrying this T cell receptor beta chain. TCRdb used MiXCR to reprocess the 5' RACE reads, holding one entry per CDR3 protein. The sample shows about 60,000 distinct CDR3 sequences, around 3.8% of them seen only once. This CDR3 has 12 residues. Germline V gene lookup returns CDR1 SQVTM and CDR2 ANQGSEA. V lost 3 bases and J lost 2; bases outside the gene matches: 0. The record originates from a study of neurological immune-mediated disorders. The source is a woman aged 50 to 60 with multiple sclerosis. The chain has TRBV29-1 and TRBJ1-2, with 7 bases fitting TRBD1. The sample comprised PBMCs. The CDR3 sequence: CSVEDRNYGYTF. The CDR3 DNA is TGCAGCGTTGAGGACAGGAACTATGGCTACACCTTC.